This passage covers 20 T cell receptor beta chains from one sample sequenced in a study of T cell clusters in autoimmune cytopenias. TRB was amplified from approximately 230 ng of peripheral blood genomic DNA per sample. One tube held mixed TRB-A and TRB-B primer pools for touch-down PCR. TCRdb processed the multiplex PCR reads again and assigns one entry to each CDR3 protein, with no DNA. The sample includes fewer than 5,500 distinct CDR3 sequences. A further study also used this sample, focusing on T cell repertoires in aging, cancer and after chemotherapy.

Sequences were obtained from peripheral blood. These receptors all stem from a human donor in good health.

The rearrangement links TRBV7-2 to TRBJ2-7; the TRBD1 assignment by TCRdb is unverifiable without DNA. Germline V gene data show CDR1 as SGHTA and CDR2 as FQGNSA. The CDR3 length is 16 residues. CDR3 in amino acids: CASSLRFRDRGYEQYF. Variable domain in full (rest from reference TRBV7-2 and TRBJ2-7): GAGVSQSPSNKVTEKGKDVELRCDPISGHTALYWYRQSLGQGLEFLIYFQGNSAPDKSGLPSDRFSAERTGGSVSTLTIQRTQQEDSAVYLCASSLRFRDRGYEQYFGPGTRLTVT.

CDR3 amino acids: CASSPGQMNTEAFF. V is TRBV6-1 and J is TRBJ1-1; the TCRdb call, TRBD1, lacks DNA for checking. In germline, CDR1 is MNHNS, CDR2 SASEGT. The CDR3 spans 14 residues.

This clonotype is identified as medium-sized (0.01 to 0.1%) from frequency. V gene TRBV30 combines with J gene TRBJ2-1; no DNA is available, so the TRBD2 call from TCRdb remains unchecked. Germline V gene lookup returns CDR1 GTSNPN and CDR2 SVGIG (reference sequence). The CDR3 is 17 residues long. This chain's CDR3 is CAWSGQGPRFSYNEQFF.

This chain joins TRBV4-3 and TRBJ2-1; TCRdb outputs TRBD2, but without DNA this stays unchecked. CDR1 is LGHNA, CDR2 YSLEER, per germline. The CDR3 spans 16 residues. The CDR3 sequence is CASSQVPSGRNNEQFF.

The chain combines TRBV28 with TRBJ1-5; TCRdb's D call of TRBD1 is untestable without DNA. The CDR3 covers 17 residues. CDR1 MDHEN and CDR2 SYDVKM come from the germline V gene. The CDR3 sequence is CASSPGRWTGSNQPQHF.

Considering frequency, this clonotype is medium-sized. V and J are TRBV19 and TRBJ2-2; with no DNA, the TCRdb D assignment of TRBD1 cannot be verified. This CDR3 has 16 amino acids. CDR1 and CDR2 from the germline V gene are LNHDA and SQIVND (reference sequence). The chain's CDR3 is CASTRTGVYLPGELFF.

The CDR3 sequence: CASFGLAGVPTGELFF. The chain carries TRBV6-5 and TRBJ2-2; the D call from TCRdb, TRBD2, cannot be confirmed without DNA. CDR3 size: 16 residues. Germline V gives CDR1 MNHEY, CDR2 SVGAGI.

The genes are TRBV6-2 or TRBV6-3 and TRBJ1-3. The CDR3 is 15 residues long. Germline loops: CDR1 MNHEY, CDR2 SVGEGT. The CDR3 sequence is CASSYSTRSGNTIYF.

The CDR3: CASSVSDRYEQYF. The V and J genes are TRBV27 and TRBJ2-7; TCRdb calls TRBD1, which cannot be checked without DNA. The CDR3 is 13 residues long. The V gene's germline CDR1 is MNHEY and CDR2 SMNVEV (reference sequence).

The rearrangement joins TRBV29-1 to TRBJ1-1; TCRdb reports TRBD1, a call that lacks DNA to check it against. The CDR3 is made up of 16 amino acids. CDR1 is SQVTM and CDR2 is ANQGSEA in the germline V gene. The CDR3 protein is CSVGVFRTGKGAEAFF. The full variable domain, rest sourced from reference TRBV29-1 and TRBJ1-1, is SAVISQKPSRDICQRGTSLTIQCQVDSQVTMMFWYRQQPGQSLTLIATANQGSEATYESGFVIDKFPISRPNLTFSTLTVSNMSPEDSSIYLCSVGVFRTGKGAEAFFGQGTRLTVV.

The gene calls are TRBV11-2 and TRBJ1-6; there is no DNA to check the TCRdb D call of TRBD1. CDR3 length: 15 amino acids. CDR1 SGHAT and CDR2 FQNNGV come from the germline V gene. CDR3 residues: CASSSSTGQGSPLHF. The full variable domain, completed using reference TRBV11-2 and TRBJ1-6, is EAGVAQSPRYKIIEKRQSVAFWCNPISGHATLYWYQQILGQGPKLLIQFQNNGVVDDSQLPKDRFSAERLKGVDSTLKIQPAKLEDSAVYLCASSSSTGQGSPLHFGNGTRLTVT.

The chain uses TRBV19 and TRBJ1-1; without DNA, the TCRdb call of TRBD1 cannot be checked. Germline values: CDR1 LNHDA, CDR2 SQIVND (reference sequence). CDR3 size: 15 residues. This chain's CDR3 is CASSLMGHANTEAFF. The full variable domain, with the rest looked up from reference TRBV19 and TRBJ1-1, is DGGITQSPKYLFRKEGQNVTLSCEQNLNHDAMYWYRQDPGQGLRLIYYSQIVNDFQKGDIAEGYSVSREKKESFPLTVTSAQKNPTAFYLCASSLMGHANTEAFFGQGTRLTVV.

The chain joins TRBV18 to TRBJ2-1. The CDR3 has 11 amino acids. Per the germline V gene, CDR1 is KGHSH and CDR2 is LQKENI. This CDR3 is CASSERDEQFF.

The chain links TRBV6-5 to TRBJ2-1; checking the TCRdb D call of TRBD2 is not possible without DNA. Germline CDR1 reads MNHEY; CDR2 reads SVGAGI. This CDR3 contains 16 residues. The CDR3 region is CASSQGTSGRANEQFF.

The genes are TRBV12-3 or TRBV12-4 and TRBJ2-1. The CDR3 has 13 amino acids. This chain's CDR3 is CASSPSPANEQFF.

Its frequency marks this clonotype as medium-sized. V and J are TRBV29-1 and TRBJ2-5; absent DNA, TCRdb's TRBD2 call cannot be checked. The CDR3 runs to 12 residues. The germline V gene has CDR1 SQVTM and CDR2 ANQGSEA. The CDR3 spells CSVSGSQETQYF.

This chain uses TRBV12-3 or TRBV12-4 with TRBJ2-7. The CDR3 is 14 amino acids. The CDR3 sequence is CASSLKQKVHEQYF.

V is TRBV24-1 and J is TRBJ2-7; there is no DNA to check the TCRdb D call of TRBD1. CDR3 size: 16 residues. CDR1 is KGHDR and CDR2 is SFDVKD in the germline V gene. CDR3 region: CATSDPGQGGPGEQYF.

Judged by frequency, this clonotype is medium-sized. The chain links TRBV5-6 to TRBJ2-7; absent DNA, TCRdb's TRBD1 call cannot be checked. Germline V lookup: CDR1 SGHDT, CDR2 YYEEEE. CDR3 size: 13 residues. The CDR3 loop reads CASTGTEAYEQYF.

Considering frequency, this clonotype is medium-sized. V gene TRBV19 combines with J gene TRBJ2-7. Looked up from germline, CDR1 is LNHDA and CDR2 is SQIVND (reference sequence). This CDR3 has 14 amino acids. The CDR3 here is CASSIGGASYEQYF.